The 2 T cell receptor beta chains listed next were all sequenced from one sample in a study of Graves' ophthalmopathy and Graves' hyperthyroidism. RNA transcripts were the template, and TCR beta CDR3 regions were amplified from them. A first-round RT-PCR used HTBI primers, followed by a second-round multiplex PCR. MiXCR, run by TCRdb on the multiplex PCR reads, gives a single entry per CDR3 protein. The sample consists of almost 400,000 distinct CDR3 sequences, around 20% of them appearing once. Material: peripheral blood. Receptors originate from a woman aged 18-29 years with Graves' ophthalmopathy.

This clonotype turned up a few times. This rearrangement joins TRBV4-3 to TRBJ2-7; D not certain. CDR3 length: 13 amino acids. Between the trimmed V and J ends, which lost 3 bases and 6 bases, there was a span of 12 bases. CDR1 is LGHNA, CDR2 YSLEER, per germline. The CDR3 DNA reads TGCGCCAGCAGCCAGACCCGAGGCGGCGAGCAGTACTTC. Protein sequence: CASSQTRGGEQYF.

This clonotype was counted at least ten times. The chain has TRBV28 and TRBJ2-7, with D hard to call. Germline CDR1 is MDHEN and CDR2 is SYDVKM. This CDR3 has 12 residues. The germline V and J ends were trimmed by 2 bases and 6 bases, with 8 bases remaining between them. The CDR3 DNA sequence: TGTGCCAGCAGTTTAATGGAAGGCGAGCAGTACTTC. Encoded protein: CASSLMEGEQYF.